This T cell receptor beta chain was captured by sequencing in a study of T cell changes during pregnancy in multiple sclerosis. V shed 3 bases and J shed 5 bases, with 10 bases lying between them. Germline CDR1 is MNHEY and CDR2 is SMNVEV (reference sequence). This CDR3 has 14 amino acids. Measured with immunoSEQ multiplex PCR; TCRdb has only the in-frame clones, and not every one. The sample records more than 15,000 clones, about 80% being singletons. The rearrangement links TRBV27 to TRBJ2-2; D ambiguous. This clonotype was obtained from a female donor in good health, enrolled as a control in a pregnancy study. The sample consisted of CD8+ T cells from peripheral blood mononuclear cells, taken after pregnancy. The DNA of the CDR3 is TGTGCCAGCAGTTTGGGTGAACAGACCGGGGAGCTGTTTTTT. This gives the protein CASSLGEQTGELFF.